A selection of T cell receptor beta chains follows, all from one sample in a study of blood T cell repertoires in COVID-19. Sequencing was performed with immunoSEQ multiplex PCR; in TCRdb, only in-frame clones are kept and a portion is missing. The sample comprises 85,000 to 130,000 clones, approximately 88% of which are singletons, and 5.1% rests with the top ten. The sequenced sample was peripheral blood. The receptors come from a human donor in a cohort sampled during active COVID-19. CDR3s include the opening cysteine and the closing phenylalanine or tryptophan. Each record gives: clone size, V gene, D gene, J gene, CDR3 protein, CDR3 DNA. D genes are given only for firm matches. Some rows mark clone size as missing; the rest say once, few, many or name a class of expanded clone.

once	TRBV7-9	NA	TRBJ1-4	CASGEAEKLFF	TGTGCCAGCGGGGAGGCGGAAAAACTGTTTTTT
NA	TRBV11-2	NA	TRBJ2-1	CASSSTGYNEQFF	TGTGCCAGCAGCTCCACCGGGTACAATGAGCAGTTCTTC
NA	TRBV7-9	TRBD1	TRBJ2-2	CASKLGTGGNTGELFF	TGTGCCAGCAAACTTGGGACAGGGGGAAACACCGGGGAGCTGTTTTTT
NA	TRBV18	NA	TRBJ2-3	CASSPGPIEGQYF	TGTGCCAGCTCACCGGGGCCAATTGAAGGGCAGTATTTT
NA	TRBV7-9	NA	TRBJ2-1	CASSWGQSYNEQFF	TGTGCCAGCAGCTGGGGGCAGTCCTACAATGAGCAGTTCTTC
NA	TRBV6-1	NA	TRBJ2-3	CASSEFRSGTDTQYF	TGTGCCAGCAGTGAATTCAGGTCGGGCACAGATACGCAGTATTTT
once	TRBV6-6	NA	TRBJ2-7	CASSPLVSMRTAIGWEQYF	TGTGCCAGCAGTCCACTCGTGTCAATGAGGACAGCAATTGGGTGGGAGCAGTACTTC
few	TRBV5-4	TRBD2	TRBJ2-7	CASSSAREVDYEQYF	TGTGCCAGCAGCTCCGCGCGGGAGGTTGACTACGAGCAGTACTTC
NA	TRBV7-9	NA	TRBJ1-4	CASSLGGRGNEKLFF	TGTGCCAGCAGCTTAGGGGGCAGGGGAAATGAAAAACTGTTTTTT
NA	TRBV7-2	TRBD2	TRBJ2-3	CASSIPRGGRGSTDTQYF	TGTGCCAGCAGCATACCTAGGGGTGGGCGGGGGAGCACAGATACGCAGTATTTT
NA	TRBV7-6	NA	TRBJ1-1	CASRKGGGNTEAFF	TGTGCCAGCAGGAAAGGAGGAGGGAACACTGAAGCTTTCTTT
NA	TRBV7-3	NA	TRBJ2-1	CASSSGTGAYEQFF	TGTGCCAGCAGCTCCGGGACGGGAGCTTATGAGCAGTTCTTC
NA	TRBV7-2	TRBD2	TRBJ2-3	CASSLAGLAGLDTQYF	TGTGCCAGCAGCTTAGCGGGCCTAGCGGGGTTAGATACGCAGTATTTT
NA	TRBV19	NA	TRBJ1-1	CASSPREGIKAFF	TGTGCCAGTAGTCCCCGGGAGGGGATTAAAGCTTTCTTT
once	TRBV24-1	TRBD2	TRBJ2-1	CATSDFPGGDYNEQFF	TGTGCCACCAGTGATTTCCCGGGGGGGGACTACAATGAGCAGTTCTTC
NA	TRBV5-1	TRBD1	TRBJ1-1	CASSLKTGGMNTEAFF	TGCGCCAGCAGCTTGAAAACAGGGGGCATGAACACTGAAGCTTTCTTT
NA	TRBV18	NA	TRBJ2-5	CASSPWPGQETQYF	TGTGCCAGCTCACCATGGCCTGGTCAAGAGACCCAGTACTTC
NA	TRBV27	NA	TRBJ2-5	CASSLLAEETQYF	TGTGCCAGCAGTTTATTAGCGGAAGAGACCCAGTACTTC
few	TRBV28	TRBD1	TRBJ2-7	CASSLAAGGSYEQYF	TGTGCCAGCAGTTTAGCGGCAGGGGGCTCCTACGAGCAGTACTTC
NA	TRBV28	TRBD1	TRBJ1-2	CASSFRGTVNLYGYTF	TGTGCCAGCAGTTTTAGAGGGACAGTTAATTTATATGGCTACACCTTC
NA	TRBV6-5	TRBD1	TRBJ1-2	CASSHGTGKYGYTF	TGTGCCAGCAGTCACGGGACAGGGAAATATGGCTACACCTTC
once	TRBV20-1	NA	TRBJ2-1	CSASGPNHGEQFF	TGCAGTGCTAGTGGTCCGAACCACGGTGAGCAGTTCTTC
once	TRBV4-3	NA	TRBJ1-3	CASSQGILLTLSGNTIYF	TGCGCCAGCAGCCAAGGAATACTTCTTACCCTCTCTGGAAACACCATATATTTT
once	TRBV6-1	NA	TRBJ2-1	CASSEGGGVERNEQFF	TGTGCCAGCAGTGAAGGAGGGGGAGTAGAACGGAATGAGCAGTTCTTC
NA	TRBV3-1/TRBV3-2	NA	TRBJ1-2	CATGSGAGYTF	TGTGCCACCGGTTCAGGGGCTGGCTACACCTTC
NA	TRBV5-4	NA	TRBJ1-2	CASKGGAYGYTF	TGTGCCAGCAAGGGAGGGGCCTATGGCTACACCTTC